This record looks at one T cell receptor beta chain sequence and its context. As yet, its antigen is unknown. Germline V gene lookup returns CDR1 WSHSY and CDR2 SAAADI. CDR3 length equals 13 residues. Trimming shortened V by 10 bases and J by 3 bases, and 14 bases separated the two germline ends. This sample was taken from a study of T cells in Graves' hyperthyroidism and ophthalmopathy. Study-wide findings and caveats: Most thyroid clonotypes expanded above 0.001 appeared in blood too.

TCR beta CDR3 region amplification was performed from RNA transcripts. The TCR CDR3 first-round RT-PCR relied on the HTBI primer set. Via MiXCR, TCRdb re-called the multiplex PCR reads, giving one row per CDR3 protein. The table lists 600,000 to 650,000 distinct CDR3 sequences, less than 25% of them singletons. This TCR was sampled from a man aged 30 to 45 with Graves' ophthalmopathy. Sample: blood. This chain joins TRBV10-2 and TRBJ2-3; TRBD1 or TRBD2 may be the D gene (5 bases each). The CDR3, as DNA: TGCGCCAACACGGGGCTAGGAACAGATACGCAGTATTTT. This encodes CANTGLGTDTQYF.